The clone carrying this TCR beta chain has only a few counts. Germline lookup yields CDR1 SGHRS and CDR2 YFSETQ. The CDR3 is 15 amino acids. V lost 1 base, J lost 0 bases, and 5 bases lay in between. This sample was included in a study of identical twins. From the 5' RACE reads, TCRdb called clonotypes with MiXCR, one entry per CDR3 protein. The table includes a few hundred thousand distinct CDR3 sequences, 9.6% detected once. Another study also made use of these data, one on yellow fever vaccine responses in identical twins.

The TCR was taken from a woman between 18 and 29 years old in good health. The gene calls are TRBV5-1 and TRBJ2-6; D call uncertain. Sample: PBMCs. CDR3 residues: CASSLRNSGANVLTF. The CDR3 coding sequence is TGCGCCAGCAGCTTGAGGAACTCTGGGGCCAACGTCCTGACTTTC. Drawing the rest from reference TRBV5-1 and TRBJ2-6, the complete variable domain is KAGVTQTPRYLIKTRGQQVTLSCSPISGHRSVSWYQQTPGQGLQFLFEYFSETQRNKGNFPGRFSGRQFSNSRSEMNVSTLELGDSALYLCASSLRNSGANVLTFGAGSRLTVL.